These 28 T cell receptor beta chains were all obtained from the same sample, sequenced in a study of T cells in Graves' hyperthyroidism and ophthalmopathy. Researchers amplified the TCR beta CDR3 regions from RNA transcripts. First-round RT-PCR targeting the TCR CDR3 was performed with the HTBI primer set. TCRdb called the multiplex PCR reads again in MiXCR, with one record for every CDR3 protein. The sample records approximately 640,000 distinct CDR3 sequences, 15% to 20% being singletons. The specimen sequenced was blood. These receptors originate from a middle-aged man with Graves' hyperthyroidism.

This rearrangement joins TRBV5-1 to TRBJ2-6; D is unclear. Germline V lookup: CDR1 SGHRS, CDR2 YFSETQ. Trimming removed 3 bases at V and 7 bases at J, with 8 bases between. The CDR3 consists of 13 residues. The CDR3 DNA reads TGCGCCAGCAGCTCGACTGCAGCCAACGTCCTGACTTTC. This codes for CASSSTAANVLTF.

This clonotype was detected many times. The genes are TRBV2 and TRBJ1-5; 7 bases match TRBD1. After removal of 7 bases from V and 0 bases from J, the junction contained 12 bases not matched to a gene. The CDR3 has 17 residues. The germline CDR1 and CDR2 sequences are SNHLY and FYNNEI. The CDR3 bases are TGTGCCAGCAATCTACGACAGGGCCACAATAGCAATCAGCCCCAGCATTTT. It is translated as CASNLRQGHNSNQPQHF.

This clonotype was recorded a few times. Here the CDR3 DNA reads TGTGCCAGCAGTGAACAGCAGGGGGGATTTGGAAACACCATATATTTT. This translates into CASSEQQGGFGNTIYF. The chain employs TRBV2 and TRBJ1-3, with 7 bases fitting TRBD1. CDR3 length: 16 residues. Germline V gene data show CDR1 as SNHLY and CDR2 as FYNNEI. Unmatched junction bases numbered 7, after V lost 2 bases and J lost 3 bases.

This clonotype was counted a few times. The rearrangement links TRBV28 to TRBJ2-7; D possibly corresponds to TRBD1 (5 bases). Deletions cut 7 bases from V and 3 bases from J, with 7 bases between. Germline V gene lookup returns CDR1 MDHEN and CDR2 SYDVKM. The CDR3 contains 11 residues. In DNA form, the CDR3 reads TGTGCCAGCATAGGGGACTACGAGCAGTACTTC. The encoded protein is CASIGDYEQYF.

This clonotype was observed many times. The chain employs TRBV20-1 and TRBJ2-7, with 9 nucleotides matching TRBD2. The CDR3 is 14 amino acids. The V gene's germline CDR1 is DFQATT and CDR2 SNEGSKA (reference sequence). After removal of 5 bases from V and 2 bases from J, the junction contained 7 bases not matched to a gene. CDR3 residues: CSAELAGNTYEQYF. DNA of the CDR3: TGCAGTGCTGAACTAGCGGGCAATACCTACGAGCAGTACTTC.

This clonotype has ten or more counts. The rearrangement uses TRBV7-6 and TRBJ2-3; 8 bases are a match to TRBD2. Germline CDR1 SGHVS, CDR2 FNYEAQ. The CDR3 is made up of 16 amino acids. After removal of 5 bases from V and 4 bases from J, the junction contained 11 bases not matched to a gene. CDR3 in amino acids: CASSPQSVAGSDTQYF. The CDR3 nucleotides are TGTGCCAGCAGCCCCCAGTCTGTAGCGGGATCAGATACGCAGTATTTT.

This clonotype was counted only a few times. The chain couples TRBV20-1 to TRBJ2-5; 8 bases are shared with TRBD2. The germline V gene encodes CDR1 DFQATT and CDR2 SNEGSKA (reference sequence). The CDR3 has 15 amino acids. Trimming removed 2 bases from V and 1 base from J; junction bases left unmatched: 6. The CDR3 DNA sequence: TGCAGTGCTAGATTCCGCGGGAGGCCCCAAGAGACCCAGTACTTC. The encoded protein is CSARFRGRPQETQYF.

On this clonotype: At one of its ends the junction is not consistent with the germline gene, which may arise from a read error. The gene calls are TRBV6-1 and TRBJ2-3; D not certain. The CDR3 is 14 residues long. Germline V lookup: CDR1 MNHNS, CDR2 SASEGT. CDR3 coding DNA: TGTGCCAGCAATGAACTCTTTAGCACAGATACGCAGTATTTT. Translated, it gives CASNELFSTDTQYF.

This clonotype was detected ten times or more. The chain carries TRBV6-2 or TRBV6-3 and TRBJ2-7; a possible D gene is TRBD2 (5 bases). V was pared by 5 bases and J by 3 bases, with 11 bases between. The CDR3 length is 13 residues. The germline V gene encodes CDR1 MNHEY and CDR2 SVGEGT. The DNA for the CDR3 is TGTGCCAGCAGTCCGGGGTGGGTCTACGAGCAGTACTTC. Translated, it gives CASSPGWVYEQYF.

The rearrangement links TRBV7-8 to TRBJ2-3, with 12 bases aligning to TRBD2. This CDR3 contains 21 residues. Trimming took 1 base from V and 0 from J; bases not matched to a gene: 14. Germline V lookup: CDR1 SGHVS, CDR2 FQNEAQ. In DNA form, the CDR3 reads TGTGCCAGCAGCTTAGGTTTCGGGACTAGCGGGTTTTCCTCTAGCACAGATACGCAGTATTTT. This translates into CASSLGFGTSGFSSSTDTQYF.

This chain joins TRBV3-1 and TRBJ1-2; no reliable D call. CDR3 length: 15 residues. The germline V and J ends were trimmed by 5 bases and 2 bases, with 15 bases remaining between them. CDR1 and CDR2 from the germline V gene are LGHDT and YNNKEL (reference sequence). In DNA, the CDR3 is TGTGCCAGCAGCAAAGGTGGACGGAAGAACTATGGCTACACCTTC. Encoded protein: CASSKGGRKNYGYTF.

V usage is TRBV12-3 or TRBV12-4 and J usage is TRBJ2-3; 10 bases line up with TRBD2. The CDR3 sequence is 15 residues long. The J segment lost 3 bases and the V segment lost 7 bases, leaving 7 bases of the junction unmatched. The CDR3, as DNA: TGTGCCAGCACTTATCGGACTAGCGGAACAGATACGCAGTATTTT. Its protein product is CASTYRTSGTDTQYF.

The genes are TRBV6-1 and TRBJ2-7, with 10 bases that match TRBD2. CDR3 size: 17 residues. Germline CDR1 reads MNHNS; CDR2 reads SASEGT. The V gene end was trimmed by 4 bases and the J gene end by 5 bases; junction bases not matched to a gene: 14. This chain's CDR3 is CASSVQDSGRKRNEQYF. CDR3 bases: TGTGCCAGCAGTGTACAGGATAGCGGGAGGAAAAGGAACGAGCAGTACTTC.

In this sample, this clonotype turned up many times. The chain carries TRBV11-2 and TRBJ2-7; TRBD2 might be the D (5 bases). This CDR3 has 15 amino acids. The V and J ends lost 0 bases and 4 bases respectively, with 13 bases between them. The V gene's germline CDR1 is SGHAT and CDR2 FQNNGV. CDR3: CASSLEPSRQYEQYF. The DNA of the CDR3 is TGTGCCAGCAGCTTAGAGCCTAGCAGGCAATACGAGCAGTACTTC.

This chain links TRBV5-6 with TRBJ1-2; possible D gene TRBD1, 6 bases. This CDR3 comprises 18 residues. V lost 4 bases and J 3 bases, leaving 25 bases between the germline ends. Germline V gene sequence: CDR1 SGHDT, CDR2 YYEEEE. The CDR3 spells CASSGGSPRIYWDYGYTF. The CDR3 region has the DNA TGTGCCAGCAGCGGGGGCAGCCCTCGGATCTACTGGGACTATGGCTACACCTTC.

This clonotype was found many times. The chain links TRBV28 to TRBJ1-5, with D hard to call. The CDR3 runs 13 residues. CDR1 and CDR2 (germline): MDHEN, SYDVKM. Trimming removed 5 bases from V and 13 bases from J, with 18 bases in between. The CDR3 spells CASSPGVVIPQHF. As DNA, the CDR3 is TGTGCCAGCAGTCCGGGTGTAGTAATCCCTCAGCATTTT. The full variable domain, its missing parts supplied by reference TRBV28 and TRBJ1-5, is DVKVTQSSRYLVKRTGEKVFLECVQDMDHENMFWYRQDPGLGLRLIYFSYDVKMKEKGDIPEGYSVSREKKERFSLILESASTNQTSMYLCASSPGVVIPQHFGDGTRLSIL.

With respect to this clonotype: Possible read error: a much larger clone is one base away. The rearrangement links TRBV28 to TRBJ2-6; D assignment may be TRBD1 or TRBD2 (5 bases each). The CDR3 consists of 17 residues. Looked up from germline, CDR1 is MDHEN and CDR2 is SYDVKM. The CDR3 bases are TGTGCCAGCAGTGTCTGGGGACGGAACTCTGGGGCCAACGTCCGGACTTTC. Amino acid sequence: CASSVWGRNSGANVRTF.

The genes are TRBV12-3 or TRBV12-4 and TRBJ2-1; 15 bases line up with TRBD2. The CDR3 spans 17 residues. Trimming at V came to 5 bases and at J to 7 bases, leaving 9 bases not matched to a gene. CDR3 amino acids: CASSTLRTSGRANEQFF. DNA for the CDR3: TGTGCCAGCAGTACACTTAGGACTAGCGGGAGGGCGAATGAGCAGTTCTTC.

This chain uses TRBV5-4 with TRBJ1-1; D is ambiguous. The V and J ends lost 1 base and 3 bases respectively, with 10 bases between them. Germline CDR1 and CDR2: SGHNT and YYREEE (reference sequence). CDR3 length: 14 residues. The CDR3 region has the DNA TGTGCCAGCAGCTTGAACAGTGAAGACACTGAAGCTTTCTTT. Amino acids: CASSLNSEDTEAFF.

This clonotype appeared a single time. The chain couples TRBV28 to TRBJ1-2; TRBD1 agrees at 12 bases. The CDR3 covers 14 residues. V shed 6 bases and J 6 bases; nucleotides not matched to a gene: 5. Germline V gives CDR1 MDHEN, CDR2 SYDVKM. Written as DNA, the CDR3 is TGTGCCAGCAGAAAGGGACAGGGGGCGCATGGCTACACCTTC. This encodes CASRKGQGAHGYTF.

The chain couples TRBV20-1 to TRBJ2-3, with 10 bases aligning to TRBD2. V dropped 6 bases and J dropped 3; count of bases not matched to a gene: 9. Germline V gene sequence: CDR1 DFQATT, CDR2 SNEGSKA (reference sequence). There are 15 residues in the CDR3. The CDR3, as DNA: TGCAGTGCCCAGACCGGGACTAGCGAGACAGATACGCAGTATTTT. It is translated as CSAQTGTSETDTQYF.

This clonotype was observed many times. The chain links TRBV7-2 to TRBJ2-2; TRBD1 might be the D (6 bases). Germline V gives CDR1 SGHTA, CDR2 FQGNSA. The length of the CDR3 is 16 residues. V lost 1 base to trimming and J lost 5 bases, with 14 bases between them. The CDR3 sequence: CASSLVEGHITGELFF. DNA for the CDR3: TGTGCCAGCAGCTTAGTCGAGGGACACATTACCGGGGAGCTGTTTTTT.

This clonotype was recorded a few times. V is TRBV18 and J is TRBJ2-5; 8 bases fit TRBD1. The trim removed 6 bases at V and 4 bases at J, leaving 10 bases unmatched. Germline values: CDR1 KGHSH, CDR2 LQKENI. CDR3 size: 15 residues. The CDR3 DNA follows: TGTGCCAGCTCCAATAGGACCGGGACAGGAGAGACCCAGTACTTC. It yields the protein CASSNRTGTGETQYF.

The rearrangement uses TRBV9 and TRBJ2-7, with TRBD2 matching 7 bases. Germline CDR1 is SGDLS and CDR2 is YYNGEE. The CDR3 length is 16 residues. The ends lost 0 bases at V and 4 bases at J; junction bases unmatched: 10. In nucleotides, the CDR3 is TGTGCCAGCAGCGTAGCCCCAAGGACTAGTGTATACGAGCAGTACTTC. Its translation: CASSVAPRTSVYEQYF.

This clonotype has just a few counts. The chain uses TRBV7-2 and TRBJ1-4; D is unclear. The CDR3 loop spans 16 amino acids. The V and J ends lost 3 bases and 7 bases respectively, with 18 bases between them. Per the germline V gene, CDR1 is SGHTA and CDR2 is FQGNSA. In DNA, the CDR3 is TGTGCCAGCAGCTTGGTAGCAGACGCAAAGGGTGAAAAACTGTTTTTT. Amino acid sequence: CASSLVADAKGEKLFF.

V is TRBV29-1 and J is TRBJ2-2; 9 bases match TRBD1. The CDR3 runs to 14 residues. J was trimmed by 2 bases and V by 6 bases; bases with no gene match: 4. The germline V gene encodes CDR1 SQVTM and CDR2 ANQGSEA. CDR3 loop: CSVRDRENTGELFF. The CDR3 DNA reads TGCAGCGTGCGGGACAGGGAAAACACCGGGGAGCTGTTTTTT.

This clonotype was observed a few times. The chain joins TRBV19 to TRBJ2-2; 9 bases match TRBD1. Germline V gene data show CDR1 as LNHDA and CDR2 as SQIVND (reference sequence). Trimming removed 4 bases from V and 5 bases from J; junction bases left unmatched: 8. The CDR3 contains 16 residues. CDR3 region: CASSNWGDRGTGELFF. The CDR3 nucleotides are TGTGCCAGTAGTAATTGGGGAGACAGGGGGACCGGGGAGCTGTTTTTT.

This clonotype was picked up many times. The J gene is TRBJ1-1, the V gene TRBV19; D remains unclear. This CDR3 is built from 13 residues. Germline CDR1 and CDR2: LNHDA and SQIVND (reference sequence). Trimming stripped 6 bases from V and 0 bases from J, with 8 bases between. The CDR3 loop reads CASSGGMNTEAFF. CDR3 coding DNA: TGTGCCAGTAGCGGCGGGATGAACACTGAAGCTTTCTTT.